These 21 T cell receptor beta chains came from one sample sequenced in a study of shared clonotypes between healthy human individuals. Terminally differentiated effector memory CD45RA+ cells were excluded by CCR7 positive selection of CD45RO-negative cells. Only in-frame clones appear in the TCRdb table, and some are missing; sequencing was by immunoSEQ multiplex PCR. The table records about 680,000 clones, about 90% of them present only once. The sequenced material came from naive CD8+ T cells sorted from blood. The receptors shown here come from a man younger than 40 in good health.

This chain uses TRBV6-1 with TRBJ2-3, with D tentatively TRBD2 (6 bases). Trimming cost V 2 bases and J 0 bases, with 12 bases left between them. This CDR3 is built from 16 residues. CDR1 is MNHNS and CDR2 is SASEGT in the germline V gene. DNA of the CDR3: TGTGCCAGCAGTGAAACACGGGGGTCTAGCACAGATACGCAGTATTTT. Translating it yields CASSETRGSSTDTQYF.

The rearrangement joins TRBV29-1 to TRBJ2-7; weak D call: TRBD1 (6 bases). Trimming cost V 8 bases and J 1 base, with 15 bases left between them. The CDR3 runs to 13 residues. CDR1 and CDR2 from the germline V gene are SQVTM and ANQGSEA. Here the CDR3 reads CSTRTAYSYEQYF. The CDR3 coding sequence is TGCAGCACCCGGACAGCCTATTCCTACGAGCAGTACTTC.

The genes are TRBV19 and TRBJ2-7, with a possible D match to TRBD2 (6 bases). Germline V gene data show CDR1 as LNHDA and CDR2 as SQIVND (reference sequence). Between the trimmed V and J ends, which lost 2 bases and 0 bases, there was a span of 17 bases. This CDR3 has 17 residues. The CDR3 DNA reads TGTGCCAGTAGTATAAATACGGGGAGGATCAACTCCTACGAGCAGTACTTC. It is translated as CASSINTGRINSYEQYF.

The chain couples TRBV7-2 to TRBJ2-3, with a tentative D call TRBD1 (6 bases). Germline CDR1 and CDR2: SGHTA and FQGNSA. The V end lost 0 bases, the J end lost 1 base, and 14 bases lay between the germline ends. The CDR3 consists of 17 residues. The CDR3 protein is CASSLAPGERGTDTQYF. For the CDR3, the DNA is TGTGCCAGCAGCTTAGCTCCAGGGGAAAGGGGCACAGATACGCAGTATTTT.

The CDR3 here is CARSPADTQYF. The DNA of the CDR3 is TGTGCCAGAAGCCCGGCCGATACGCAGTATTTT. The chain carries TRBV5-3 and TRBJ2-3; no clear D. Being an ORF, TRBV5-3 has a function that is uncertain. The CDR3 length is 11 residues. V was trimmed by 4 bases and J by 6 bases, leaving 6 bases between them.

The chain joins TRBV28 to TRBJ1-4; TRBD1 might be the D (6 bases). The CDR3 loop spans 18 amino acids. V lost 3 bases to trimming and J lost 0 bases, with 17 bases between them. Germline V gene data show CDR1 as MDHEN and CDR2 as SYDVKM. The DNA of the CDR3 is TGTGCCAGCAGTTTCGAGATGGGGGCAGCTACAACTAATGAAAAACTGTTTTTT. It translates to CASSFEMGAATTNEKLFF.

The rearrangement links TRBV4-3 to TRBJ1-1, with D hard to call. There are 14 residues in the CDR3. Germline-derived CDR1 and CDR2 are LGHNA and YSLEER. Trimming left V 4 bases short and J 2 bases short, with 11 bases between. The CDR3 region is CASSRDGDNTEAFF. In nucleotides, the CDR3 is TGCGCCAGCAGCCGCGATGGGGATAACACTGAAGCTTTCTTT.

In regard to this clone: Relative to the germline gene, one junction end is altered; a read error may explain this. The rearrangement joins TRBV4-1 to TRBJ1-4; D gene uncertain. This CDR3 comprises 12 residues. CDR1 and CDR2 from the germline V gene are MGHRA and YSYEKL. The CDR3, as DNA: TGCGCCAGCAGCCAAGACGGCGTGGAAGGTGTTTTT. Its translation: CASSQDGVEGVF.

The chain links TRBV7-9 to TRBJ2-7; tentative D call: TRBD2 (5 bases). Germline CDR1 SEHNR, CDR2 FQNEAQ (reference sequence). With 3 bases removed from V and 5 bases from J, the gap between germline ends came to 14 bases. This CDR3 is 14 amino acids long. In nucleotides, the CDR3 is TGTGCCAGCAGCTTTGAGGGCCGGACCGACGAGCAGTACTTC. Encoded protein: CASSFEGRTDEQYF.

The chain couples TRBV29-1 to TRBJ1-1; D is uncertain. Per the germline V gene, CDR1 is SQVTM and CDR2 is ANQGSEA. V shed 7 bases and J shed 7 bases, with 10 bases lying between them. The CDR3 extends over 10 amino acids. In DNA form, the CDR3 reads TGCAGCGCGATGTTAGATGAAGCTTTCTTT. Translated, it gives CSAMLDEAFF.

This rearrangement joins TRBV7-9 to TRBJ1-1, with 7 bases identical to TRBD1. V lost 5 bases to trimming and J lost 3 bases; unmatched junction nucleotides: 9. This CDR3 region has 15 residues. Germline V lookup: CDR1 SEHNR, CDR2 FQNEAQ (reference sequence). CDR3 sequence (DNA): TGTGCCAGCAGCGGAGCACAGGGGAGTGACACTGAAGCTTTCTTT. Translated: CASSGAQGSDTEAFF.

This chain connects TRBV27 to TRBJ2-7, with a possible D match to TRBD1 (5 bases). Germline-derived CDR1 and CDR2 are MNHEY and SMNVEV (reference sequence). The CDR3 spans 14 residues. Trimming removed 3 bases at V and 2 bases at J, with 11 bases between. CDR3: CASSLNRPTYEQYF. DNA for the CDR3: TGTGCCAGCAGTTTGAACAGGCCCACCTACGAGCAGTACTTC.

This clone was observed a few times. This chain connects TRBV7-9 to TRBJ2-1, with a weak D call TRBD2 (5 bases). This CDR3 contains 15 residues. V was trimmed by 10 bases and J by 2 bases, leaving 18 bases between them. Looked up from germline, CDR1 is SEHNR and CDR2 is FQNEAQ (reference sequence). The CDR3 reads CATRSAGHPYNEQFF. As DNA, the CDR3 is TGTGCCACCCGATCGGCGGGCCATCCCTACAATGAGCAGTTCTTC.

The V call is TRBV4-3, the J call TRBJ2-7; 7 bases are shared with TRBD2. Germline CDR1 reads LGHNA; CDR2 reads YSLEER. After removal of 2 bases from V and 2 bases from J, the junction contained 6 bases not matched to a gene. The CDR3 covers 15 residues. As DNA, the CDR3 is TGCGCCAGCAGCCAAAGACTAGCCGGGACCTACGAGCAGTACTTC. Protein sequence: CASSQRLAGTYEQYF.

This clone has a single count. The V gene is TRBV7-8, the J gene TRBJ2-3; 12 bases match TRBD2. The CDR3 sequence is 16 residues long. Trimming at V came to 4 bases and at J to 2 bases, leaving 4 bases not matched to a gene. The germline CDR1 and CDR2 sequences are SGHVS and FQNEAQ. In nucleotides, the CDR3 is TGTGCCAGCAGCTCGACTAGCGGGAGACACACAGATACGCAGTATTTT. Translation: CASSSTSGRHTDTQYF.

This chain uses TRBV7-3 with TRBJ2-2; D is perhaps TRBD2 (6 bases). The germline V and J ends were trimmed by 0 bases and 3 bases, with 14 bases remaining between them. CDR1 and CDR2 from the germline V gene are SGHTA and FQGTGA. The CDR3 loop spans 17 amino acids. The DNA for the CDR3 is TGTGCCAGCAGCTTAACTAGCGGCGGGTCGGACACCGGGGAGCTGTTTTTT. Protein product: CASSLTSGGSDTGELFF.

This clone is a singleton in its sample. The V call is TRBV7-9, the J call TRBJ2-1; 12 nucleotides match TRBD2. Germline CDR1 reads SEHNR; CDR2 reads FQNEAQ (reference sequence). Trimming removed 4 bases from V and 9 bases from J; junction bases left unmatched: 7. The CDR3 has 15 residues. CDR3 nucleotides: TGTGCCAGCAGCTCACTAGCGGGAGGATGGGTTGAGCAGTTCTTC. Residues: CASSSLAGGWVEQFF. Full variable domain (remainder filled in from reference TRBV7-9 and TRBJ2-1): DTGVSQNPRHKITKRGQNVTFRCDPISEHNRLYWYRQTLGQGPEFLTYFQNEAQLEKSRLLSDRFSAERPKGSFSTLEIQRTEQGDSAMYLCASSSLAGGWVEQFFGPGTRLTVL.

The gene calls are TRBV10-1 and TRBJ2-3, with a tentative D call TRBD2 (6 bases). CDR3 length: 15 residues. Germline lookup yields CDR1 WNHNN and CDR2 SYGVQD (reference sequence). Between the trimmed V and J ends, which lost 3 bases and 0 bases, there was a span of 10 bases. The CDR3 nucleotides are TGCGCCAGCAGTGATTTCGGGGGAAGCACAGATACGCAGTATTTT. Its protein is CASSDFGGSTDTQYF.

V gene TRBV29-1 combines with J gene TRBJ1-1; no clear D. The CDR3 consists of 14 residues. Trimming stripped 3 bases from V and 4 bases from J, with 15 bases between. Germline V lookup: CDR1 SQVTM, CDR2 ANQGSEA. CDR3 residues: CSVDLREDGTEAFF. In DNA, the CDR3 is TGCAGCGTTGATTTGCGGGAAGACGGCACTGAAGCTTTCTTT.

The J gene is TRBJ1-4, the V gene TRBV5-1; 9 nucleotides match TRBD1. V lost 5 bases and J lost 4; bases outside the gene matches: 6. The CDR3 contains 15 residues. Germline V gene data show CDR1 as SGHRS and CDR2 as YFSETQ. CDR3 region: CASRQTGGLNEKLFF. The CDR3 bases are TGCGCCAGCAGACAGACAGGGGGGCTTAATGAAAAACTGTTTTTT.

Comments on this clone: Within the sample, other DNA sequences also encode this same CDR3. This sequence joins TRBV7-8 and TRBJ2-7; D remains ambiguous. CDR3 length equals 13 residues. The germline CDR1 and CDR2 sequences are SGHVS and FQNEAQ. The V end was cut by 5 bases, the J end by 0 bases, with 8 bases between. The CDR3 is CASSPPGSYEQYF. The DNA of the CDR3 is TGTGCCAGCAGCCCACCGGGCTCCTACGAGCAGTACTTC.